This TCR beta chain originates from a study of shared clonotypes between healthy human individuals. The DNA input per sorted-subset replicate PCR was roughly 0.2 ug, corresponding to 25,000 to 30,000 T cell genomes. Assay used: immunoSEQ multiplex PCR; TCRdb lists only in-frame clones, some missing. Of about 660,000 clones in the sample, roughly 70% were seen once. Germline loops: CDR1 SEHNR, CDR2 FQNEAQ (reference sequence). Deletions cut 1 base from V and 4 bases from J, with 8 bases between. There are 14 residues in the CDR3. Sequencing used memory CD4+ T cells sorted from blood. Subset reported: CD45RA-negative fraction. The chain carries TRBV7-9 and TRBJ2-1; no clear D gene. This TCR was recovered from a woman in her twenties or thirties in good health. The CDR3 spells CASSLVTLYNEQFF. The CDR3, as DNA: TGTGCCAGCAGCTTAGTGACACTATACAATGAGCAGTTCTTC.